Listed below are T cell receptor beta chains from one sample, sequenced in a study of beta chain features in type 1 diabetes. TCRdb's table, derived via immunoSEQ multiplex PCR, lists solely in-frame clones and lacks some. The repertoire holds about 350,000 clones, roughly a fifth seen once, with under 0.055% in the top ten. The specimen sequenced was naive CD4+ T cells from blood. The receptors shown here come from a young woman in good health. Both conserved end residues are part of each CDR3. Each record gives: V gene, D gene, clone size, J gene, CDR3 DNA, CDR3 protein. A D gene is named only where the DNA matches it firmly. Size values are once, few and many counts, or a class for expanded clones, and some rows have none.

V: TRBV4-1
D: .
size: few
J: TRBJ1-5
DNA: TGCGCCAGCAGCCCAGGACACCTTAGCAATCAGCCCCAGCATTTT
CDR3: CASSPGHLSNQPQHF

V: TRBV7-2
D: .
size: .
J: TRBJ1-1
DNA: TGTGCCAGTATGCCGCAGGGCTTTTACACTGAAGCTTTCTTT
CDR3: CASMPQGFYTEAFF

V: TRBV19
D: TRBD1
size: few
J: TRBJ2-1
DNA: TGTGCCAGTAGTATAGAAGGGACAGCCTCCTACAATGAGCAGTTCTTC
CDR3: CASSIEGTASYNEQFF

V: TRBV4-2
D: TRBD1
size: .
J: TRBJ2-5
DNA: TGTGCCAGCCTGGATGCAGGGGGCAATCGGGAGACCCAGTACTTC
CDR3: CASLDAGGNRETQYF

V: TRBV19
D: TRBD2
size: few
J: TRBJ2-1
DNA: TGTGCCAGTGCCGTTTCCCCCGCGGGAGGCGTCTACAATGAGCAGTTCTTC
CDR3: CASAVSPAGGVYNEQFF

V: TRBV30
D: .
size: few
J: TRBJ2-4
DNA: TGTGCCTGGAGTGTACAGGGAGAGAGGGCCAAAAACATTCAGTACTTC
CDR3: CAWSVQGERAKNIQYF

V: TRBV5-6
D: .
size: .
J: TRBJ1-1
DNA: TGTGCCAGCAGCTTGGCGGTTAACACTGAAGCTTTCTTT
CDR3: CASSLAVNTEAFF

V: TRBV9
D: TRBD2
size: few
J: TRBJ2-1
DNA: TGTGCCAGCAGCGTTGGTAGCGGGAGCTACAATGAGCAGTTCTTC
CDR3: CASSVGSGSYNEQFF

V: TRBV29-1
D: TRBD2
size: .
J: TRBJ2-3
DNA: TGCAGCGTCTCAGTAGCGGGGGCCTACACAGATACGCAGTATTTT
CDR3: CSVSVAGAYTDTQYF

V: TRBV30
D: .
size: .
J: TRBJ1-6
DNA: TGTGCCTGGAGTGAAGCCCTTTATAATTCACCCCTCCACTTT
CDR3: CAWSEALYNSPLHF

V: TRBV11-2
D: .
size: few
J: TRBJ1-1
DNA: TGTGCCAGCGGGACGGGGGGCACTGAAGCTTTCTTT
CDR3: CASGTGGTEAFF

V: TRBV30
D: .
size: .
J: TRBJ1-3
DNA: TGTGCCTGGAGTGCTAGACAGGCCTCTGGAAACACCATATATTTT
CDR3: CAWSARQASGNTIYF

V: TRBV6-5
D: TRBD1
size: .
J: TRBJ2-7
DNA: TGTGCCACCAAGGCAGGGGGCTACGAGCAGTACTTC
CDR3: CATKAGGYEQYF

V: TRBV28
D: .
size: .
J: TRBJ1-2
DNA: TGTGCCAGCAGTGGGGACACCCCTAACTATGGCTACACCTTC
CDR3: CASSGDTPNYGYTF

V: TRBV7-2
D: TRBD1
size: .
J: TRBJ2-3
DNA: TGTGCCAGCAGCCCAGGACAGGCTACAGATACGCAGTATTTT
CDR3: CASSPGQATDTQYF

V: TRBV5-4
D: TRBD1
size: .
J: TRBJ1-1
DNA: TGTGCCAGCAGCTCCATGGACAGGTTTATTACTGAAGCTTTCTTT
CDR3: CASSSMDRFITEAFF

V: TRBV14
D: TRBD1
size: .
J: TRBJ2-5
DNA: TGTGCCAGCAGCCGAAACGGACAGGGGAAAGAGACCCAGTACTTC
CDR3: CASSRNGQGKETQYF

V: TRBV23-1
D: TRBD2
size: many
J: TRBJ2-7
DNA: TGCGCCAGCAGTCAATCGACCGGGGGGAGCTCCTACGAGCAGTACTTC
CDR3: CASSQSTGGSSYEQYF

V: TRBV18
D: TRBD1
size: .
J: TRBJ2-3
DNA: TGTGCCAGCTCACGACAGGGGGCGAGCACAGATACGCAGTATTTT
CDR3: CASSRQGASTDTQYF

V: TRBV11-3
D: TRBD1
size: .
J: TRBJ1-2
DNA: TGTGCCAGCAGCTTAGAACGGACAGGGAGGAATGGCTACACCTTC
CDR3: CASSLERTGRNGYTF

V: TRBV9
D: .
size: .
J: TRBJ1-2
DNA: TGTGCCAGCAGCGTCCAGGGTAATGGGAACTATGGCTACACCTTC
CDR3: CASSVQGNGNYGYTF

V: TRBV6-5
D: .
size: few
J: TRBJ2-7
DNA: TGTGCCAGCAGTTACTCAGACAGCTCCTCCGAGCAGTACTTC
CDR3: CASSYSDSSSEQYF

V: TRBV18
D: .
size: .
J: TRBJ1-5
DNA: TGTGCCAGCTCACCACAGGGGATCCTCGGGCAGCCCCAGCATTTT
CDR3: CASSPQGILGQPQHF

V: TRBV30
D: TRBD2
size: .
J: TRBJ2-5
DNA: TGTGCCTGGAGAGGGAGCGGGAGCTTTGAGACCCAGTACTTC
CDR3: CAWRGSGSFETQYF

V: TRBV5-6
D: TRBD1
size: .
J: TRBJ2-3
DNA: TGTGCCAGCAGCGGCCGGACAGGGGATACGCAGTATTTT
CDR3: CASSGRTGDTQYF

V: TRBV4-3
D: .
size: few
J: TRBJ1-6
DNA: TGCGCCAGCAGCCAACGAGAGGGAGCACTTTTTTCACCCCTCCACTTT
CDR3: CASSQREGALFSPLHF

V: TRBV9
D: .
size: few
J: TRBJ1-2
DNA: TGTGCCAGCAGCGAGGGACTCAGGGATGGCTACACCTTC
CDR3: CASSEGLRDGYTF

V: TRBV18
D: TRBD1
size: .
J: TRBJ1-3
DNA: TGTGCCAGCTCACCCGGGACAGGGCCTGGAAACACCATATATTTT
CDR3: CASSPGTGPGNTIYF

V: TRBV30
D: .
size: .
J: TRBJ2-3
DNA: TGTGCCTGGAGCACAACAGGGAGCCGAGATACGCAGTATTTT
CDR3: CAWSTTGSRDTQYF

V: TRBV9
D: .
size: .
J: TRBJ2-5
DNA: TGTGCCAGCAGCGCTACAGGGCAGGAGACCCAGTACTTC
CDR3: CASSATGQETQYF

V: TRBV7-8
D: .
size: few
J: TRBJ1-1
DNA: TGTGCCAGCAGCTTAGCGGGGCGCTCAGGGGAATTT
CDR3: CASSLAGRSGEF

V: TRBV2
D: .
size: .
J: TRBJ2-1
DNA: TGTGCCAGCAGCCTGACTGAGAATGAGCAGTTCTTC
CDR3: CASSLTENEQFF

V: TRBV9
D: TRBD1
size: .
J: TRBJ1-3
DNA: TGTGCCAGCAACGACAGGGCCGGAAACACCATATATTTT
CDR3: CASNDRAGNTIYF

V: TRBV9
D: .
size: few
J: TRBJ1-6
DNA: TGTGCCAGCAGCGTAGGGCAGGGCTCACCCCTCCACTTT
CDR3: CASSVGQGSPLHF

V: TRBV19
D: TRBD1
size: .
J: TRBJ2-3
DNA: TGTGCCAGTAGTATATCGGGACAGGGGACAGATACGCAGTATTTT
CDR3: CASSISGQGTDTQYF

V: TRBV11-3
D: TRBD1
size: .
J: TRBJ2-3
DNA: TGTGCCAGCAGCTCAGACAGGGTCACAGATACGCAGTATTTT
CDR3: CASSSDRVTDTQYF